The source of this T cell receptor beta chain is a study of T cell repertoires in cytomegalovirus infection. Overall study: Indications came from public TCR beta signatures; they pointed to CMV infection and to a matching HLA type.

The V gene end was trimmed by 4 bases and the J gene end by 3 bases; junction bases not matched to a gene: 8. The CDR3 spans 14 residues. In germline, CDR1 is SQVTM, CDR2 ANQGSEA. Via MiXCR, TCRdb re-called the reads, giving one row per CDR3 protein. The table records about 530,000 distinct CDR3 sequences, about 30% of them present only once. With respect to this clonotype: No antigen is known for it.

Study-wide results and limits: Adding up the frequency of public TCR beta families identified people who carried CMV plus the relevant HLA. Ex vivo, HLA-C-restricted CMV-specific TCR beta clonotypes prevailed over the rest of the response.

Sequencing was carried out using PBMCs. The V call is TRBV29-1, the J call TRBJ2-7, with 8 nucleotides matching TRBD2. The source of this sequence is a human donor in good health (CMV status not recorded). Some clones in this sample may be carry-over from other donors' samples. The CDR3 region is CSVVLAERSYEQYV. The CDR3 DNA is TGCAGCGTTGTACTAGCGGAACGAAGCTACGAGCAGTACGTC.